What follows are 19 T cell receptor beta chains derived from one specimen sequenced in a study of blood T cell repertoires in COVID-19. Profiling relied on immunoSEQ multiplex PCR, and the TCRdb table lists in-frame clones only, not all of them. There are around 340,000 clones in the sample; roughly 90% occur only once, and under 8.5% lies in the top ten. The sample consisted of peripheral blood. These receptors were collected from a woman aged 60 to 75 with COVID-19, enrolled during active disease.

The chain employs TRBV7-3 and TRBJ2-2; D is possibly TRBD2 (6 bases). Germline lookup yields CDR1 SGHTA and CDR2 FQGTGA. Trimming took off 3 bases at V and 1 base at J, with 9 bases between the two ends. This CDR3 is built from 15 residues. CDR3 region: CASSLWGGNTGELFF. DNA for the CDR3: TGTGCCAGCAGCTTGTGGGGAGGGAACACCGGGGAGCTGTTTTTT.

V is TRBV28 and J is TRBJ2-7; 8 nucleotides line up with TRBD2. With 3 bases clipped from V and 2 bases from J, the junction kept 3 bases outside the gene matches. The CDR3 length is 14 residues. Per germline, CDR1 MDHEN and CDR2 SYDVKM. This CDR3 is CASSFGGAAYEQYF. The CDR3 region has the DNA TGTGCCAGCAGTTTCGGGGGGGCGGCCTACGAGCAGTACTTC.

The chain links TRBV7-9 to TRBJ1-2; 7 bases line up with TRBD1. The ends lost 4 bases at V and 5 bases at J; junction bases unmatched: 7. CDR1 and CDR2 (germline): SEHNR, FQNEAQ (reference sequence). This CDR3 has 14 residues. CDR3 residues: CASSSVTGVYGYTF. In DNA, the CDR3 is TGTGCCAGCAGCTCGGTTACAGGGGTTTATGGCTACACCTTC.

The chain links TRBV30 to TRBJ1-2; weak D call: TRBD1 (5 bases). Germline V lookup: CDR1 GTSNPN, CDR2 SVGIG (reference sequence). CDR3 size: 13 residues. Trimming stripped 5 bases from V and 4 bases from J, with 14 bases between. Here the CDR3 reads CAWRLAGSYGYTF. Here the CDR3 DNA reads TGTGCCTGGCGCCTTGCAGGGTCCTATGGCTACACCTTC.

The chain recombines TRBV7-2 with TRBJ1-2; 12 positions agree with TRBD1. The V gene end was trimmed by 3 bases and the J gene end by 2 bases; junction bases not matched to a gene: 1. This CDR3 is 15 amino acids long. Looked up from germline, CDR1 is SGHTA and CDR2 is FQGNSA. The CDR3 region has the DNA TGTGCCAGCAGCTTGGGGACAGGGGGCAACTATGGCTACACCTTC. Translation gives CASSLGTGGNYGYTF.

This chain joins TRBV5-1 and TRBJ1-2, with D perhaps TRBD1 (6 bases). This CDR3 has 13 amino acids. The V end lost 7 bases, the J end lost 2 bases, and 12 bases lay between the germline ends. Per germline, CDR1 SGHRS and CDR2 YFSETQ. The CDR3 DNA reads as TGCGCCAGCGCCACCCAGGGGAACTATGGCTACACCTTC. It encodes CASATQGNYGYTF.

The chain employs TRBV7-2 and TRBJ2-3; 8 positions match TRBD2. This CDR3 has 18 amino acids. Germline-derived CDR1 and CDR2 are SGHTA and FQGNSA. The junction had 15 bases not matched to a gene; V was cut back by 7 bases and J by 0 bases. CDR3 DNA sequence: TGTGCCAGCAAGCCCACGGGGGGGGTTTATCTTAGCACAGATACGCAGTATTTT. Amino acid sequence: CASKPTGGVYLSTDTQYF.

The J gene is TRBJ2-7, the V gene TRBV19; TRBD1 might be the D (5 bases). The CDR3 is made up of 12 amino acids. Per the germline V gene, CDR1 is LNHDA and CDR2 is SQIVND (reference sequence). Trimming stripped 7 bases from V and 7 bases from J, with 14 bases between. CDR3 residues: CASKDRIGEQYF. CDR3 DNA: TGTGCCAGTAAAGACAGAATTGGGGAGCAGTACTTC.

The V call is TRBV11-2, the J call TRBJ2-7, with TRBD1 as a possible D gene (6 bases). Germline V gives CDR1 SGHAT, CDR2 FQNNGV. The CDR3 has 12 amino acids. V was clipped by 3 bases and J by 6 bases, with 9 bases between them. This CDR3 is CASSFTGSEQYF. The CDR3 DNA sequence: TGTGCCAGCAGCTTTACAGGGTCCGAGCAGTACTTC.

V and J are TRBV7-9 and TRBJ1-6, with a tentative D call TRBD1 (5 bases). This CDR3 contains 18 residues. Germline CDR1 is SEHNR and CDR2 is FQNEAQ (reference sequence). Trimming took 2 bases from V and 8 from J, leaving 22 bases between them. As DNA, the CDR3 is TGTGCCAGCAGCTTACCGAATTTCGGCAGGGTTTCGGATTCACCCCTCCACTTT. Translated: CASSLPNFGRVSDSPLHF.

The chain is built from TRBV30 and TRBJ2-5; the D gene is possibly TRBD2 (5 bases). The CDR3 runs 16 residues. The germline gives CDR1 GTSNPN, CDR2 SVGIG (reference sequence). V lost 2 bases and J 7 bases, leaving 23 bases between the germline ends. The CDR3 is CAWSTRGDRDSGTQYF. In nucleotides, the CDR3 is TGTGCCTGGAGTACGAGAGGAGACCGGGATTCTGGGACCCAGTACTTC.

V and J are TRBV10-2 and TRBJ1-4, with D perhaps matching TRBD1 (6 bases). The germline CDR1 and CDR2 sequences are WSHSY and SAAADI. Trimming shortened V by 7 bases and J by 1 base, and 19 bases separated the two germline ends. The CDR3 extends over 17 amino acids. The CDR3 region has the DNA TGCGCCAGCACCCAAAGGCAGGGGCTACAAACTAATGAAAAACTGTTTTTT. It yields the protein CASTQRQGLQTNEKLFF.

This chain joins TRBV3-1 (or the pseudogene TRBV3-2) and TRBJ1-1; 7 nucleotides match TRBD1. CDR1 and CDR2 (germline): LGHDT, YNNKEL (reference sequence). This CDR3 has 13 amino acids. Trimming cost V 4 bases and J 8 bases; bases outside gene matches: 7. The CDR3 sequence is CASSPSLTGEAFF. The CDR3 DNA sequence: TGTGCCAGCAGCCCCTCCCTGACAGGGGAAGCTTTCTTT.

Concerning this clone: Sequence at one end of the junction differs from germline and may be a read error. The V gene is TRBV28, the J gene TRBJ1-6; unclear D gene. From germline, CDR1 is MDHEN and CDR2 SYDVKM. The CDR3 has 13 amino acids. This CDR3 is CVSSLLGNSPLHF. The CDR3 nucleotides are TGTGTCAGCAGTTTGCTGGGCAATTCACCCCTCCACTTT.

Note on this clone: This sample includes further DNA sequences coding for the same CDR3. The rearrangement links TRBV30 to TRBJ1-1; a possible D gene is TRBD1 (5 bases). The CDR3 contains 13 residues. Germline CDR1 is GTSNPN and CDR2 is SVGIG (reference sequence). With 0 bases removed from V and 1 base from J, the gap between germline ends came to 6 bases. CDR3 DNA sequence: TGTGCCTGGAGTGTACAGGAGAACACTGAAGCTTTCTTT. Its protein product is CAWSVQENTEAFF.

There are a few counts of this clone. This chain uses TRBV5-6 with TRBJ2-1, with D perhaps TRBD2 (7 bases). V lost 0 bases to trimming and J lost 10 bases, with 11 bases between them. The CDR3 has 13 residues. Per germline, CDR1 SGHDT and CDR2 YYEEEE. The CDR3 sequence: CASSLARGAEQFF. The CDR3 DNA is TGTGCCAGCAGCTTGGCCCGGGGGGCAGAGCAGTTCTTC.

The rearrangement links TRBV7-9 to TRBJ2-5; 12 positions agree with TRBD1. CDR1 and CDR2 from the germline V gene are SEHNR and FQNEAQ (reference sequence). CDR3 length: 14 residues. Trimming cost V 5 bases and J 5 bases; bases outside gene matches: 3. CDR3 protein: CASSTGQGAETQYF. DNA of the CDR3: TGTGCCAGCAGCACGGGACAGGGGGCTGAGACCCAGTACTTC.

The V and J genes are TRBV19 and TRBJ2-5; possibly TRBD2 for D (7 bases). V lost 6 bases, J lost 0 bases, and 20 bases lay in between. The CDR3 is 17 residues long. Germline CDR1 reads LNHDA; CDR2 reads SQIVND (reference sequence). This CDR3 reads CASSARGGGSYQETQYF. CDR3 coding DNA: TGTGCCAGTAGCGCACGTGGCGGGGGCAGCTACCAAGAGACCCAGTACTTC. Filled out from reference TRBV19 and TRBJ2-5, the complete variable domain reads DGGITQSPKYLFRKEGQNVTLSCEQNLNHDAMYWYRQDPGQGLRLIYYSQIVNDFQKGDIAEGYSVSREKKESFPLTVTSAQKNPTAFYLCASSARGGGSYQETQYFGPGTRLLVL.

This chain connects TRBV20-1 to TRBJ1-1; possibly TRBD1 for D (5 bases). Per germline, CDR1 DFQATT and CDR2 SNEGSKA (reference sequence). Trimming took off 3 bases at V and 9 bases at J, with 17 bases between the two ends. CDR3 length: 13 amino acids. CDR3 sequence (DNA): TGCAGTGCTAGTGTGGGAAGGGGAGGAAAAGCTTTCTTT. Its translation is CSASVGRGGKAFF.